This T cell receptor beta chain was found in a study of blood T cell repertoires in COVID-19. Study as a whole: Whether acute or convalescent, the COVID-19 samples came from the United States, Italy and Spain. The cDNA or gDNA used as material had been derived from T cells, B-cell-depleted T cells, or PBMCs.

This clone was seen at least ten times. Per the original data handling: The authors estimated nucleated cell counts from reference gene primer amplification. Some clones are missing from TCRdb's copy, which holds only in-frame ones; the method was immunoSEQ multiplex PCR. D and trimming were read from the DNA, whereas the V and J calls and clone size are those reported in that table. The sample carries a few hundred thousand clones, 80% to 85% recorded once. CDR1 is SGHNT, CDR2 YENEEA, per germline. V lost 5 bases and J 7 bases, leaving 14 bases between the germline ends. This CDR3 comprises 13 residues.

This sequence joins TRBV11-3 and TRBJ2-5; D perhaps matches TRBD1 (6 bases). The TCR comes from a woman in her thirties or forties who had recovered from COVID-19. The sample comprised peripheral blood. The CDR3 region has the DNA TGTGCCAGCAGCCCAGGGGATCAGAGGACCCAGTACTTC. It yields the protein CASSPGDQRTQYF. Looking up the rest from reference TRBV11-3 and TRBJ2-5 gives the full variable domain: EAGVVQSPRYKIIEKKQPVAFWCNPISGHNTLYWYLQNLGQGPELLIRYENEEAVDDSQLPKDRFSAERLKGVDSTLKIQPAELGDSAVYLCASSPGDQRTQYFGPGTRLLVL.